The 10 T cell receptor beta chains given below trace back to one sample, sequenced in a study of cytomegalovirus exposure and HLA in healthy donors (dated by TCRdb to the late 2010s). Library method: the immunoSEQ multiplex PCR assay. A mixture of 60 forward primers for TCR Vbeta segments and 13 reverse primers for TCR Jbeta segments was used in the multiplex PCR. The clones in this table, taken by TCRdb from immuneACCESS, are in-frame only. Not every clone is retained; where verified, under half of the shortfall comes from an unresolved V gene, and the cause of the rest is unknown. For this sample the table gives about 180,000 clones, of which around 80% were detected only once. The ten largest clones take up approximately 1.2% of the sample. What was sequenced was PBMCs. The receptors originated from a girl under 10 years old in good health and CMV-seropositive.

A remark on this clone: At one end, the junction sequence differs from germline, possibly due to a read error. V and J are TRBV2 and TRBJ2-1, with 8 nucleotides matching TRBD2. The germline V gene encodes CDR1 SNHLY and CDR2 FYNNEI. The CDR3 is made up of 12 amino acids. The CDR3 reads CASSEGRTSLVF. CDR3 bases: TGTGCCAGCAGTGAAGGGAGGACTAGCTTGGTCTTC.

The gene calls are TRBV9 and TRBJ2-2; D unclear. The CDR3 consists of 15 residues. V lost 0 bases to trimming and J lost 3 bases, with 9 bases between them. Germline V gives CDR1 SGDLS, CDR2 YYNGEE. The CDR3, as DNA: TGTGCCAGCAGCGTAGTTCGACGGGACACCGGGGAGCTGTTTTTT. Amino acid sequence: CASSVVRRDTGELFF. The variable domain in full, with the rest retrieved from reference TRBV9 and TRBJ2-2, is DSGVTQTPKHLITATGQRVTLRCSPRSGDLSVYWYQQSLDQGLQFLIQYYNGEERAKGNILERFSAQQFPDLHSELNLSSLELGDSALYFCASSVVRRDTGELFFGEGSRLTVL.

This chain links TRBV11-2 with TRBJ2-3, with unresolved D. The germline V and J ends were trimmed by 1 base and 4 bases, with 6 bases remaining between them. CDR1 and CDR2 (germline): SGHAT, FQNNGV. The length of the CDR3 is 13 residues. This CDR3 is CASSLAPADTQYF. Written as DNA, the CDR3 is TGTGCCAGCAGCTTAGCACCGGCAGATACGCAGTATTTT. Filled out from reference TRBV11-2 and TRBJ2-3, the complete variable domain reads EAGVAQSPRYKIIEKRQSVAFWCNPISGHATLYWYQQILGQGPKLLIQFQNNGVVDDSQLPKDRFSAERLKGVDSTLKIQPAKLEDSAVYLCASSLAPADTQYFGPGTRLTVL.

The J gene is TRBJ1-2, the V gene TRBV18, with 7 bases that match TRBD1. The CDR3 covers 14 residues. Germline loops: CDR1 KGHSH, CDR2 LQKENI. J lost 3 bases, V lost 5 bases, and 6 bases had no gene match. CDR3 amino acids: CASSTTGTDYGYTF. The CDR3 bases are TGTGCCAGCTCAACGACCGGGACAGACTATGGCTACACCTTC.

The chain uses TRBV5-1 and TRBJ1-6; 12 nucleotides match TRBD1. Germline V gives CDR1 SGHRS, CDR2 YFSETQ. Trimming cost V 4 bases and J 10 bases; bases outside gene matches: 9. The CDR3 loop spans 16 amino acids. CDR3 in DNA: TGCGCCAGCAGCCTACCGGGACAGGGGGCCGGATCACCCCTCCACTTT. It encodes CASSLPGQGAGSPLHF.

The rearrangement links TRBV10-3 to TRBJ2-7; 12 bases map to TRBD1. J lost 6 bases, V lost 0 bases, and 6 bases had no gene match. The germline gives CDR1 ENHRY, CDR2 SYGVKD. This CDR3 has 16 residues. In DNA form, the CDR3 reads TGTGCCATCAGTGAGTCTTCCGGGACAGGGGGCGGCGAGCAGTACTTC. Protein: CAISESSGTGGGEQYF.

This clone turned up a few times. The CDR3 nucleotides are TGCGCCAGCAGCCAGAGGCAGGGGAACACTGAAGCTTTCTTT. Translating gives CASSQRQGNTEAFF. The chain recombines TRBV4-1 with TRBJ1-1; TRBD1 is a possible D gene (5 bases). Trimming left V 3 bases short and J 1 base short, with 9 bases between. The CDR3 covers 14 residues. CDR1 is MGHRA, CDR2 YSYEKL, per germline.

This rearrangement joins TRBV2 to TRBJ1-5; TRBD1 might be the D (5 bases). The CDR3 loop spans 12 amino acids. Trimming took off 6 bases at V and 7 bases at J, with 10 bases between the two ends. Germline V gene sequence: CDR1 SNHLY, CDR2 FYNNEI. CDR3: CASRGLGQPQHF. As DNA, the CDR3 is TGTGCCAGCAGGGGGCTAGGGCAGCCCCAGCATTTT.

This clone was counted only a few times. The chain is built from TRBV2 and TRBJ1-1; TRBD1 might be the D (5 bases). CDR1 and CDR2 (germline): SNHLY, FYNNEI. The CDR3 is 14 amino acids. With 8 bases removed from V and 3 bases from J, the gap between germline ends came to 16 bases. CDR3 DNA: TGTGCCAGCTCCGGAGGGGTATGGGACACTGAAGCTTTCTTT. Protein: CASSGGVWDTEAFF.

Written as DNA, the CDR3 is TGTGCCAGCAGCGTAGTGGGGGGCCGGGGGGATGAGCAGTTCTTC. The encoded protein is CASSVVGGRGDEQFF. V usage is TRBV9 and J usage is TRBJ2-1, with TRBD2 as a possible D gene (7 bases). Deletions cut 0 bases from V and 8 bases from J, with 15 bases between. Germline V lookup: CDR1 SGDLS, CDR2 YYNGEE. The CDR3 contains 15 residues.